This TCR beta chain derives from a study of blood T cell repertoires in COVID-19. Across the study: Material from acute and convalescent COVID-19 was sourced from the United States, Italy and Spain.

Sequencing used immunoSEQ multiplex PCR; TCRdb keeps in-frame clones, though not all of them. The data hold 250,000 to 350,000 clones, with about 89% observed a single time. This CDR3 is 14 amino acids long. The V end was cut by 1 base, the J end by 5 bases, with 8 bases between. Per germline, CDR1 SGHAT and CDR2 FQDESV (reference sequence). V and J are TRBV11-1 and TRBJ2-2; D unclear. Sequencing was performed on peripheral blood. This TCR was recovered from a man between 25 and 39 years old with acute or convalescent COVID-19. The CDR3 nucleotides read TGTGCCAGCAGCTTAGTTTTGGCTACCGGGGAGCTGTTTTTT. Amino acid sequence: CASSLVLATGELFF.